The clone carrying this TCR beta chain has only a few counts. This sample was taken from a study of early stage breast cancer tumors. Turning to the study itself: Of 15 to 20 invasive breast tumors, about twelve were hormone receptor-positive, HER2-negative.

Germline V gives CDR1 MGHRA, CDR2 YSYEKL. This CDR3 is 16 amino acids long. With V trimmed by 3 bases and J by 5 bases, 8 bases remained unmatched. Measured with immunoSEQ multiplex PCR; TCRdb has only the in-frame clones, and not every one. The table lists about 2,600 clones, about 65% of them singletons, with 21% in the top ten. The genes are TRBV4-1 and TRBJ2-1, with TRBD1 identical over 9 bases. This sequence was found in a person aged 45-60 years with breast cancer. The specimen was normal breast tissue next to the tumor. Here the CDR3 reads CASSHSGTGMDNEQFF. CDR3 sequence (DNA): TGCGCCAGCAGCCATTCCGGGACAGGGATGGACAATGAGCAGTTCTTC.